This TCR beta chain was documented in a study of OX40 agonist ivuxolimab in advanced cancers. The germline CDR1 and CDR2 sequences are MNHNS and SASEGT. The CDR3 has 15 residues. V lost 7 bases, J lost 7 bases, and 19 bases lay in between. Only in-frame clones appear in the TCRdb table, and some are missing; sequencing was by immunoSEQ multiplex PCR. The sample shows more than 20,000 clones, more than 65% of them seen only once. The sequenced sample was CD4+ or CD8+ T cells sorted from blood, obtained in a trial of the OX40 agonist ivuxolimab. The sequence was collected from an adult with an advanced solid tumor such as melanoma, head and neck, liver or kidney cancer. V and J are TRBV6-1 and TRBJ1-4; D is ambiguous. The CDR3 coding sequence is TGTGCCAGCACCCCCTCCCCGGGAACGACTGAAAAACTGTTTTTT. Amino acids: CASTPSPGTTEKLFF.